This T cell receptor (beta chain) was retrieved from a study of T cell responses to AZD1222 COVID-19 vaccine. Profiled with immunoSEQ multiplex PCR; TCRdb holds only in-frame clones, not every one. The sample lists tens of thousands of clones, around 90% occurring once. Losses at the gene ends were 6 bases for V and 8 bases for J; bases not matched to a gene: 5. The CDR3 is 13 amino acids. The V gene's germline CDR1 is SNHLY and CDR2 FYNNEI. The chain links TRBV2 to TRBJ2-1; 9 bases match TRBD1. The sequenced sample was peripheral blood, obtained 28 days after the second AZD1222 dose. The clonotype comes from an adult who received the AZD1222 COVID-19 vaccine. CDR3 bases: TGTGCCAGCAGAGAGGACAGGGGCCATGAGCAGTTCTTC. Protein product: CASREDRGHEQFF.